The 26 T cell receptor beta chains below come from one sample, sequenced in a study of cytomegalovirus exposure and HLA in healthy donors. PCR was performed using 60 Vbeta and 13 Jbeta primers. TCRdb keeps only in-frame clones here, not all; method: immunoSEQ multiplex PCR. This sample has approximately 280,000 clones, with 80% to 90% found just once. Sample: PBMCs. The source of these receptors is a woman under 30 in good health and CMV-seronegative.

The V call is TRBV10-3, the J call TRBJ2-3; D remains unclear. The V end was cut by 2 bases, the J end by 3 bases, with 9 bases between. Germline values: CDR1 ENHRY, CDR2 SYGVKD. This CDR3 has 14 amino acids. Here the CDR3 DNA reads TGTGCCATCAGTGAGGCTCCGGGTACAGATACGCAGTATTTT. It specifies CAISEAPGTDTQYF.

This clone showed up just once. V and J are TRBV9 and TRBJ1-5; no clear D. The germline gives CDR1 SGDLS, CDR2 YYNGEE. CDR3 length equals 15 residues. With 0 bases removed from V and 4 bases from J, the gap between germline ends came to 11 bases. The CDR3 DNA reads TGTGCCAGCAGCGTAGGGGGAGAGAGGAATCAGCCCCAGCATTTT. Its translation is CASSVGGERNQPQHF.

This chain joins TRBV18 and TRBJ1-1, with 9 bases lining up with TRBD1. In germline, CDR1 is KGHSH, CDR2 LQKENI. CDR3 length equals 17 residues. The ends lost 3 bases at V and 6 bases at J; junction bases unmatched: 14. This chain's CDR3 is CASSPITGTGKDAEAFF. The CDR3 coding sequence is TGTGCCAGCTCACCTATTACCGGGACAGGGAAGGATGCTGAAGCTTTCTTT.

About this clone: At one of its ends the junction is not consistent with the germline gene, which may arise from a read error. The CDR3 DNA is TGTGCCAGCAGCCTAACAGGGGGTAACGATGGCTACACCTTC. Its protein product is CASSLTGGNDGYTF. The chain is built from TRBV4-2 and TRBJ1-2; 8 nucleotides match TRBD1. The germline V gene encodes CDR1 LGHNA and CDR2 YNFKEQ. CDR3 size: 14 residues.

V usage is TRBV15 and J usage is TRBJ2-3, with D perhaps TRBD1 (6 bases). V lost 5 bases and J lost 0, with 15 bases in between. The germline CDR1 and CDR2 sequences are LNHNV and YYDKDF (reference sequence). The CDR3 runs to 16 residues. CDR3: CATSPRGSTSTDTQYF. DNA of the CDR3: TGTGCCACCAGCCCGAGGGGGAGCACGAGCACAGATACGCAGTATTTT.

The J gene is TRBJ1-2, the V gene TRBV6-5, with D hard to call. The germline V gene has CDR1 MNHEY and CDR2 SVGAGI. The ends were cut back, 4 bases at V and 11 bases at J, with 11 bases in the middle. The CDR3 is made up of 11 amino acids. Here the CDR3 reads CASSFGLGYTF. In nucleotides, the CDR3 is TGTGCCAGCAGTTTCGGACTTGGGTACACCTTC.

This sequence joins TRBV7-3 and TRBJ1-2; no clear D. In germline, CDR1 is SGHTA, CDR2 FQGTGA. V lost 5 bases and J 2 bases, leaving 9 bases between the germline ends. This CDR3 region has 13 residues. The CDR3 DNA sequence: TGTGCCAGCAGCCCTTACGGGAACTATGGCTACACCTTC. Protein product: CASSPYGNYGYTF.

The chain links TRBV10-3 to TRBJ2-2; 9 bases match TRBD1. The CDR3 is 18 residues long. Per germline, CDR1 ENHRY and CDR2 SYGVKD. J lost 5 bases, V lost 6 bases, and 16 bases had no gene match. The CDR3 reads CAIRPGTGREGTTGELFF. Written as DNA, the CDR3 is TGTGCCATCAGACCCGGGACAGGGAGAGAGGGTACGACCGGGGAGCTGTTTTTT.

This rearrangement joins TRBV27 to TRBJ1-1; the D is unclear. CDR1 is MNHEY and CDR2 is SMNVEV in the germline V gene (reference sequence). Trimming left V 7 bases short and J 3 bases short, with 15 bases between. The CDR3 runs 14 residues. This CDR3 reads CASTLKIGDTEAFF. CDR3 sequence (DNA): TGTGCCAGCACATTAAAGATCGGGGACACTGAAGCTTTCTTT.

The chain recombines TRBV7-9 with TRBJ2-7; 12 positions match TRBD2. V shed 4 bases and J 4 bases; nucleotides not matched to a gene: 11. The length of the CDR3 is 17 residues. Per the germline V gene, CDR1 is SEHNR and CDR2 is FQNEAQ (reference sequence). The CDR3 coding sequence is TGTGCCAGCAGCTGGACGGGGGCACTAGCGGGGGGTTACGAGCAGTACTTC. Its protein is CASSWTGALAGGYEQYF.

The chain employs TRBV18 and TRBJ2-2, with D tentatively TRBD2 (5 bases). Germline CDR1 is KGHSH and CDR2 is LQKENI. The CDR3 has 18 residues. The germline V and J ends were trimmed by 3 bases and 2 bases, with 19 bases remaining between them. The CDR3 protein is CASSPFERGISNTGELFF. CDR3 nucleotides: TGTGCCAGCTCACCCTTTGAGAGAGGGATCTCTAACACCGGGGAGCTGTTTTTT.

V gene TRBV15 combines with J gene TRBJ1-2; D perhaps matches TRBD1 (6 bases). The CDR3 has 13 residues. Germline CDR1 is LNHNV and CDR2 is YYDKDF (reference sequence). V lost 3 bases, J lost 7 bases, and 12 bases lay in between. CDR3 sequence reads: CATSSTGIRGYTF. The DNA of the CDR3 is TGTGCCACCAGCAGCACAGGGATTCGTGGCTACACCTTC.

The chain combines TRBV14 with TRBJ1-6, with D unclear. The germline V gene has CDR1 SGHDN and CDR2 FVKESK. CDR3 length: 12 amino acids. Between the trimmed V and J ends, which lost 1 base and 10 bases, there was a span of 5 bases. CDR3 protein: CASSQVKSPLHF. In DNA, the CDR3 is TGTGCCAGCAGCCAAGTCAAATCACCCCTCCACTTT.

CDR3 in amino acids: CSVTESYEQYF. In DNA form, the CDR3 reads TGCAGCGTAACAGAGTCCTACGAGCAGTACTTC. V gene TRBV29-1 combines with J gene TRBJ2-7; the D is unclear. This CDR3 has 11 residues. The germline V and J ends were trimmed by 6 bases and 1 base, with 7 bases remaining between them. Looked up from germline, CDR1 is SQVTM and CDR2 is ANQGSEA.

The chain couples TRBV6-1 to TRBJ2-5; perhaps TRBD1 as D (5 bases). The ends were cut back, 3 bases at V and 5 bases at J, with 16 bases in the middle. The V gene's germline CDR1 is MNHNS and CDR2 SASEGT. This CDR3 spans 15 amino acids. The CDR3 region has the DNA TGTGCCAGCAGTGAGAGTATAGGGGCGTGGGAGACCCAGTACTTC. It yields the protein CASSESIGAWETQYF.

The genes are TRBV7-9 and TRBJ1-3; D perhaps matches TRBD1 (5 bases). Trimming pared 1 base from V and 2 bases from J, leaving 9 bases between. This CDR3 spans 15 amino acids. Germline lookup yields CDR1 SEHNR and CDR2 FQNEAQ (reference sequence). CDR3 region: CASSLGARAGNTIYF. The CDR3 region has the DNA TGTGCCAGCAGCTTAGGAGCCAGGGCTGGAAACACCATATATTTT.

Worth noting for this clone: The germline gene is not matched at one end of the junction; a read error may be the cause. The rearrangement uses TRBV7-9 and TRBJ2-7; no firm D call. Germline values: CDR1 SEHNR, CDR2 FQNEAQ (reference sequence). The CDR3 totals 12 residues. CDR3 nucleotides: TGTTCCAGCAGCTTGGCAGACTACGAGCAGTACTTC. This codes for CSSSLADYEQYF.

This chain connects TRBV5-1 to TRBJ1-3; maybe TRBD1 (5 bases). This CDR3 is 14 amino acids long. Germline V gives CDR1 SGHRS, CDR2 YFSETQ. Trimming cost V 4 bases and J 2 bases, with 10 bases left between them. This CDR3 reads CASSTGGTGNTIYF. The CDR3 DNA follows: TGCGCCAGCAGCACGGGGGGTACTGGAAACACCATATATTTT.

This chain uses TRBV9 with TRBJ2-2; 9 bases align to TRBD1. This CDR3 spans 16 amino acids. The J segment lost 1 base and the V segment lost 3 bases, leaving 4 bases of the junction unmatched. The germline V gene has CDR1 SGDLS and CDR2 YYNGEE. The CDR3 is CASSANRGRNTGELFF. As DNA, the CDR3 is TGTGCCAGCAGCGCTAACAGGGGGCGGAACACCGGGGAGCTGTTTTTT.

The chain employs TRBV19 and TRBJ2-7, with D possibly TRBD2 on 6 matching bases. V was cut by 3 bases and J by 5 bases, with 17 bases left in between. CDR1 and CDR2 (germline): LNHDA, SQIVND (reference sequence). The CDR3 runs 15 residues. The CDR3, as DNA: TGTGCCAGTAGTATCTGGGGGTCCCCTAGCGACGAGCAGTACTTC. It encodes CASSIWGSPSDEQYF.

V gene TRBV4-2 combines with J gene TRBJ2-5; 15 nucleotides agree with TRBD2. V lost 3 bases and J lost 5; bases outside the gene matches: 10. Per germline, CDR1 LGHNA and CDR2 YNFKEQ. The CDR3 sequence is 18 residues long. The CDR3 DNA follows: TGTGCCAGCAGCCAGATGTGGACTAGCGGGGGGGCGGGGGAGACCCAGTACTTC. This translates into CASSQMWTSGGAGETQYF.

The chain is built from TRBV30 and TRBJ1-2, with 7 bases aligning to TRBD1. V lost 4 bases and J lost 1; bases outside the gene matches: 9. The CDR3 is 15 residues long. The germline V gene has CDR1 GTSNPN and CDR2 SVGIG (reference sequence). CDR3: CAWTTGTVFNYGYTF. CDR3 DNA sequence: TGTGCCTGGACCACCGGGACAGTATTTAACTATGGCTACACCTTC.

The CDR3 reads CASSPGTGGPYEQYF. The CDR3 region has the DNA TGTGCCAGCAGCCCCGGGACAGGGGGTCCCTACGAGCAGTACTTC. The genes are TRBV11-2 and TRBJ2-7; 11 bases align to TRBD1. With V trimmed by 5 bases and J by 2 bases, 5 bases remained unmatched. The CDR3 has 15 residues. Germline CDR1 and CDR2: SGHAT and FQNNGV.

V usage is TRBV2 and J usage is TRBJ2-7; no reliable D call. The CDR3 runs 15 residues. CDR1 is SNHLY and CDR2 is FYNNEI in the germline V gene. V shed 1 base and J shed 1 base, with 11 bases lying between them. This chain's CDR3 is CASSEDLLTSYEQYF. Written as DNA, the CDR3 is TGTGCCAGCAGTGAAGACTTGCTAACTTCCTACGAGCAGTACTTC.

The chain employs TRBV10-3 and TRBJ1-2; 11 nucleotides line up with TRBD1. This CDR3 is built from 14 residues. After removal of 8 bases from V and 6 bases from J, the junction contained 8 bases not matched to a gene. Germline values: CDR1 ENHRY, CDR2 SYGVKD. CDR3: CAIRGTGGQNGYTF. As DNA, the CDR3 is TGTGCCATCCGGGGGACAGGGGGACAGAATGGCTACACCTTC.

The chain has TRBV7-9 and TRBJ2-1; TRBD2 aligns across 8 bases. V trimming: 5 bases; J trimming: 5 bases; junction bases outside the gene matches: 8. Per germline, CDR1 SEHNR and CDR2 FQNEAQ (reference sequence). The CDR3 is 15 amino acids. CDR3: CASSLSGGDNNEQFF. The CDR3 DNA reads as TGTGCCAGCAGCCTAAGCGGGGGTGATAACAATGAGCAGTTCTTC. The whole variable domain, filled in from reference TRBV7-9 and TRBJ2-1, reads DTGVSQNPRHKITKRGQNVTFRCDPISEHNRLYWYRQTLGQGPEFLTYFQNEAQLEKSRLLSDRFSAERPKGSFSTLEIQRTEQGDSAMYLCASSLSGGDNNEQFFGPGTRLTVL.